The source of this T cell receptor beta chain is a study of blood T cells in healthy people across ages. This clonotype turned up a few times. Primed by a sample-barcoded 5' primer and a J-beta primer mix, a second PCR proceeded for 7 to 11 cycles. TCRdb itself ran the 5' RACE reads through MiXCR, one entry per CDR3 protein. This table holds about 730,000 distinct CDR3 sequences, roughly 43% found once. This CDR3 comprises 15 residues. Germline assignment: CDR1 SGDLS and CDR2 YYNGEE. Trimming removed 4 bases from V and 4 bases from J; junction bases left unmatched: 7. This chain uses TRBV9 with TRBJ2-7; TRBD2 agrees at 11 bases. What was sequenced was blood. The sequence derives from a woman aged 55-69 years in good health. This CDR3 reads CASSLTSGTGYEQYF. Here the CDR3 DNA reads TGTGCCAGCAGCTTGACTAGCGGGACCGGATACGAGCAGTACTTC. The variable domain in full, with the rest retrieved from reference TRBV9 and TRBJ2-7, is DSGVTQTPKHLITATGQRVTLRCSPRSGDLSVYWYQQSLDQGLQFLIQYYNGEERAKGNILERFSAQQFPDLHSELNLSSLELGDSALYFCASSLTSGTGYEQYFGPGTRLTVT.